The 27 T cell receptor beta chains below were found in one sample sequenced in a study of response to subunit inactivated influenza vaccine. TCRdb reprocessed the RT-PCR reads with MiXCR, giving one entry per CDR3 protein. The sample has some 300,000 distinct CDR3 sequences, about 20% seen once. The sample consisted of PBMCs from blood, taken approximately 20 months after vaccination. The receptor source for this set is a man aged 50 to 69 who received an inactivated influenza vaccine.

The CDR3 loop reads CSARDSPTYEQYF. CDR3 nucleotides: TGCAGTGCTAGAGATAGCCCCACCTACGAGCAGTACTTC. This chain connects TRBV20-1 to TRBJ2-7; D is ambiguous. Germline V gene lookup returns CDR1 DFQATT and CDR2 SNEGSKA (reference sequence). This CDR3 is 13 amino acids long. V shed 0 bases and J shed 2 bases, with 8 bases lying between them.

In this sample, this clonotype turned up many times. The chain has TRBV18 and TRBJ1-5; D is ambiguous. The V gene's germline CDR1 is KGHSH and CDR2 LQKENI. The CDR3 contains 12 residues. The V and J ends lost 6 bases and 3 bases respectively, with 6 bases between them. CDR3 nucleotides: TGTGCCAGCTCCCCCAACAATCAGCCCCAGCATTTT. Translating gives CASSPNNQPQHF. The entire variable domain, with the rest obtained from reference TRBV18 and TRBJ1-5, is as follows: NAGVMQNPRHLVRRRGQEARLRCSPMKGHSHVYWYRQLPEEGLKFMVYLQKENIIDESGMPKERFSAEFPKEGPSILRIQQVVRGDSAAYFCASSPNNQPQHFGDGTRLSIL.

The chain couples TRBV12-3 or TRBV12-4 to TRBJ1-3, with a possible D match to TRBD1 (6 bases). The CDR3 is 15 amino acids. V was trimmed by 0 bases and J by 2 bases, leaving 8 bases between them. CDR3 sequence (DNA): TGTGCCAGCAGTTTAGCCACAGGGCCTGGAAACACCATATATTTT. Translating gives CASSLATGPGNTIYF.

As to this clonotype: A junction end diverges from the germline sequence, so it may reflect a read error. The CDR3 DNA sequence: TGTGCCAGCACCTTAGCGGGGGGCTACAATGAGCAGTTCTTC. This translates into CASTLAGGYNEQFF. The chain uses TRBV7-2 and TRBJ2-1; 10 nucleotides align to TRBD2. Germline V CDR1 and CDR2: SGHTA, FQGNSA. The length of the CDR3 is 14 residues.

The chain has TRBV4-2 and TRBJ2-5; D possibly matches TRBD1 or TRBD2 (5 bases each). CDR1 and CDR2 from the germline V gene are LGHNA and YNFKEQ. The V end lost 1 base, the J end lost 0 bases, and 9 bases lay between the germline ends. This CDR3 is built from 15 residues. CDR3 coding DNA: TGTGCCAGCAGCCAAGTCGGGGCAGACCAAGAGACCCAGTACTTC. It translates to CASSQVGADQETQYF.

This clonotype has more than one count but fewer than ten. The chain uses TRBV19 and TRBJ1-5; D call uncertain. From germline, CDR1 is LNHDA and CDR2 SQIVND (reference sequence). Trimming cost V 3 bases and J 6 bases, with 9 bases left between them. The length of the CDR3 is 13 residues. CDR3 in DNA: TGTGCCAGTAGTATCCCCGCCGGTCAGCCCCAGCATTTT. Its protein is CASSIPAGQPQHF.

This clonotype was found a few times. The chain joins TRBV11-2 to TRBJ2-1; D is possibly TRBD2 (5 bases). This CDR3 comprises 15 residues. Germline V gene lookup returns CDR1 SGHAT and CDR2 FQNNGV. Between the trimmed V and J ends, which lost 4 bases and 4 bases, there was a span of 14 bases. CDR3: CASSSPDLPYNEQFF. The CDR3 coding sequence is TGTGCCAGCAGCTCTCCGGACTTACCTTACAATGAGCAGTTCTTC.

The sample holds a few counts of this clonotype. One end of the junction is discordant with germline, which a read error may explain. The gene calls are TRBV5-1 and TRBJ1-4, with D uncertain. Germline CDR1 reads SGHRS; CDR2 reads YFSETQ. The CDR3 spans 15 residues. The DNA of the CDR3 is TGCGCCAGCAGCTTAGGCAGCTCAACTACTGAAAAACTGTTTTTT. Its translation: CASSLGSSTTEKLFF. Full variable domain (remainder filled in from reference TRBV5-1 and TRBJ1-4): KAGVTQTPRYLIKTRGQQVTLSCSPISGHRSVSWYQQTPGQGLQFLFEYFSETQRNKGNFPGRFSGRQFSNSRSEMNVSTLELGDSALYLCASSLGSSTTEKLFFGSGTQLSVL.

The rearrangement uses TRBV20-1 and TRBJ1-1, with 7 bases aligning to TRBD1. Trimming took 3 bases from V and 3 from J; bases not matched to a gene: 16. CDR1 is DFQATT and CDR2 is SNEGSKA in the germline V gene (reference sequence). This CDR3 comprises 17 residues. CDR3 sequence reads: CSASQGVKPRVDTEAFF. DNA for the CDR3: TGCAGTGCTAGCCAGGGGGTAAAACCACGGGTGGACACTGAAGCTTTCTTT.

This clonotype was counted only a few times. The rearrangement links TRBV5-1 to TRBJ2-4; D tentatively fits TRBD1 or TRBD2 (6 bases each). This CDR3 has 15 residues. V shed 0 bases and J shed 5 bases, with 12 bases lying between them. Germline-derived CDR1 and CDR2 are SGHRS and YFSETQ. The chain's CDR3 is CASSLVGGLENIQYF. CDR3 sequence (DNA): TGCGCCAGCAGCTTGGTAGGGGGGTTGGAAAACATTCAGTACTTC.

This clonotype was counted many times. The rearrangement links TRBV12-3 or TRBV12-4 to TRBJ1-2; D remains ambiguous. The CDR3 sequence is 15 residues long. V lost 2 bases to trimming and J lost 8 bases, with 18 bases between them. The CDR3 is CASSLRFSDGIGYTF. CDR3 sequence (DNA): TGTGCCAGCAGTTTACGTTTCTCCGATGGGATAGGCTACACCTTC.

The gene calls are TRBV20-1 and TRBJ1-3; 8 bases match TRBD1. In germline, CDR1 is DFQATT, CDR2 SNEGSKA (reference sequence). Germline trimming cut 1 base from V and 4 bases from J; bases unmatched to any gene: 9. The CDR3 length is 16 residues. CDR3 sequence: CSARALGQGAGNTIYF. The CDR3 coding sequence is TGCAGTGCTAGAGCTTTAGGGCAGGGGGCGGGAAACACCATATATTTT.

The chain employs TRBV28 and TRBJ1-2, with 9 bases lining up with TRBD1. The CDR3 totals 15 residues. Germline CDR1 reads MDHEN; CDR2 reads SYDVKM. The V and J ends lost 4 bases and 1 base, in that order; junction bases with no gene match: 4. CDR3 residues: CASSSPTGGNYGYTF. CDR3 nucleotide sequence: TGTGCCAGCAGTTCACCGACAGGGGGTAACTATGGCTACACCTTC.

This clonotype was seen only once. The chain carries TRBV18 and TRBJ2-3; D may be TRBD2 (5 bases). V lost 3 bases and J 5 bases, leaving 9 bases between the germline ends. CDR3 length equals 13 residues. Germline CDR1 KGHSH, CDR2 LQKENI. CDR3 sequence: CASSPDWRDTQYF. The CDR3 DNA reads as TGTGCCAGCTCACCGGACTGGAGAGATACGCAGTATTTT.

The table lists this clonotype with a few counts. V usage is TRBV12-3 or TRBV12-4 and J usage is TRBJ1-1; TRBD1 agrees at 9 bases. This CDR3 comprises 14 residues. V trimming: 7 bases; J trimming: 0 bases; junction bases outside the gene matches: 3. CDR3 DNA sequence: TGTGCCAGCATGGACAGGGGAATGAACACTGAAGCTTTCTTT. It is translated as CASMDRGMNTEAFF.

This clonotype was detected a few times. The chain recombines TRBV20-1 with TRBJ2-1; D perhaps matches TRBD1 (7 bases). CDR1 and CDR2 from the germline V gene are DFQATT and SNEGSKA (reference sequence). Trimming took off 2 bases at V and 6 bases at J, with 14 bases between the two ends. The CDR3 totals 14 residues. CDR3 in DNA: TGCAGTGCTAGATCCCAGGGGGGCGGCAATGAGCAGTTCTTC. Its protein is CSARSQGGGNEQFF.

The chain joins TRBV20-1 to TRBJ1-4; 8 bases are shared with TRBD1. Germline V lookup: CDR1 DFQATT, CDR2 SNEGSKA (reference sequence). With 0 bases clipped from V and 8 bases from J, the junction kept 5 bases outside the gene matches. This CDR3 spans 14 amino acids. Here the CDR3 reads CSAREAGGAEKLFF. The CDR3 DNA is TGCAGTGCTAGAGAAGCAGGGGGCGCGGAAAAACTGTTTTTT.

The gene calls are TRBV25-1 and TRBJ2-3; D is unclear. The CDR3 loop spans 16 amino acids. Germline CDR1 reads MGHDK; CDR2 reads SYGVNS. The V and J ends lost 3 bases and 6 bases respectively, with 19 bases between them. CDR3 region: CASSDFGVSHGDTQYF. The CDR3 DNA is TGTGCCAGCAGTGATTTTGGGGTATCCCATGGGGATACGCAGTATTTT.

The rearrangement links TRBV19 to TRBJ1-5; D gene uncertain. The CDR3 totals 15 residues. Germline V gives CDR1 LNHDA, CDR2 SQIVND (reference sequence). Between the trimmed V and J ends, which lost 6 bases and 4 bases, there was a span of 16 bases. CDR3 nucleotides: TGTGCCAGTAGGGCTCGGGCGGTCGGAAATCAGCCCCAGCATTTT. It codes for CASRARAVGNQPQHF.

J is TRBJ2-3 and V is TRBV11-1; D assignment may be TRBD1 or TRBD2 (7 bases each). The V end was cut by 5 bases, the J end by 0 bases, with 21 bases between. The CDR3 loop spans 18 amino acids. Germline V CDR1 and CDR2: SGHAT, FQDESV (reference sequence). CDR3 nucleotides: TGTGCCAGCAGCCCCAGACAGGGATTGACTAGCAGCACAGATACGCAGTATTTT. Translation: CASSPRQGLTSSTDTQYF.

This clonotype was seen at least ten times. The chain links TRBV9 to TRBJ1-3, with 7 bases fitting TRBD1. CDR3 length equals 17 residues. V was pared by 0 bases and J by 0 bases, with 6 bases of the junction left unmatched. From germline, CDR1 is SGDLS and CDR2 YYNGEE. CDR3 amino acids: CASSVAGGQLSGNTIYF. CDR3 bases: TGTGCCAGCAGCGTAGCGGGGGGACAGCTCTCTGGAAACACCATATATTTT.

For this clonotype: One end of the junction varies from germline; a read error may be responsible. V and J are TRBV6-1 and TRBJ1-1; the D gene is possibly TRBD1 (6 bases). There are 15 residues in the CDR3. Germline CDR1 and CDR2: MNHNS and SASEGT. CDR3 protein: CASSPDDRWNTETFF. The CDR3 region has the DNA TGTGCCAGCAGTCCTGATGACAGGTGGAACACTGAAACTTTCTTT.

The genes are TRBV5-1 and TRBJ2-1; 8 bases match TRBD2. CDR3 length: 15 residues. Germline-derived CDR1 and CDR2 are SGHRS and YFSETQ. V gave up 0 bases and J gave up 3 bases; unmatched junction bases: 2. This CDR3 reads CASSLERGLYNEQFF. CDR3 nucleotide sequence: TGCGCCAGCAGCTTGGAGCGGGGGCTCTACAATGAGCAGTTCTTC. Looking up the rest from reference TRBV5-1 and TRBJ2-1 gives the full variable domain: KAGVTQTPRYLIKTRGQQVTLSCSPISGHRSVSWYQQTPGQGLQFLFEYFSETQRNKGNFPGRFSGRQFSNSRSEMNVSTLELGDSALYLCASSLERGLYNEQFFGPGTRLTVL.

V usage is TRBV4-1 and J usage is TRBJ1-2; TRBD1 matches at 7 bases. V gave up 0 bases and J gave up 4 bases; unmatched junction bases: 5. This CDR3 has 15 residues. Germline-derived CDR1 and CDR2 are MGHRA and YSYEKL. The CDR3: CASSQDTGASYGYTF. CDR3 sequence (DNA): TGCGCCAGCAGCCAAGATACAGGGGCCTCCTATGGCTACACCTTC.

CDR3 region: CSARDGRETQETQYF. The CDR3 nucleotides read TGCAGTGCTAGAGACGGTCGAGAGACCCAAGAGACCCAGTACTTC. This rearrangement joins TRBV20-1 to TRBJ2-5; D uncertain. Germline CDR1 reads DFQATT; CDR2 reads SNEGSKA (reference sequence). Between the trimmed V and J ends, which lost 0 bases and 1 base, there was a span of 12 bases. The CDR3 consists of 15 residues.

The V gene is TRBV12-3 or TRBV12-4, the J gene TRBJ2-5, with D unresolved. CDR3 length: 16 residues. V lost 2 bases and J 4 bases, leaving 17 bases between the germline ends. CDR3 sequence reads: CASSLLLQLHSETQYF. CDR3 bases: TGTGCCAGCAGTTTATTACTACAACTTCACTCAGAGACCCAGTACTTC.

The J gene is TRBJ1-1, the V gene TRBV29-1; 7 nucleotides line up with TRBD1. Germline V CDR1 and CDR2: SQVTM, ANQGSEA. Trimming at V came to 4 bases and at J to 4 bases, leaving 3 bases not matched to a gene. CDR3 length: 12 amino acids. CDR3 sequence reads: CSVGDRRTEAFF. The CDR3 nucleotides are TGCAGCGTTGGGGACAGACGCACTGAAGCTTTCTTT.